The clone carrying this TCR beta chain was seen a few times. Its specificity is unknown. TCRdb re-called the RT-PCR reads through MiXCR, storing one row per CDR3 protein. The sample records more than 700,000 distinct CDR3 sequences, over 20% being singletons. This specimen belongs to a study of response to subunit inactivated influenza vaccine. Study results and caveats: Only a handful of new T cells, the authors suggested, are recruited with each seasonal influenza vaccination.

V dropped 5 bases and J dropped 6 bases, with 11 bases sitting between them. The CDR3 consists of 14 residues. The chain uses TRBV12-3 or TRBV12-4 and TRBJ1-6; D not resolved. Sequenced here: PBMCs from blood, sampled 5 days after vaccination. This TCR came from a man in his forties or fifties who received an inactivated influenza vaccine. This CDR3 is CASSGPMLNSPLHF. Here the CDR3 DNA reads TGTGCCAGCAGTGGACCGATGCTTAATTCACCCCTCCACTTT.